One and the same sample provided the 5 T cell receptor beta chains below, sequenced in a study of shared clonotypes between healthy human individuals. The repertoire was sequenced with immunoSEQ multiplex PCR; TCRdb's copy has only in-frame clones and lacks some. The repertoire holds about 1.5 million clones, around 98% seen once, with approximately 0.44% in the top ten. The sequenced sample consisted of naive CD4+ T cells sorted from blood. Documented subset: CD45RA+ positively selected. Receptors were obtained from a man aged 30-40 years in good health.

V and J are TRBV28 and TRBJ1-2; 10 bases fit TRBD1. CDR1 and CDR2 (germline): MDHEN, SYDVKM. The V gene end was trimmed by 6 bases and the J gene end by 4 bases; junction bases not matched to a gene: 8. The CDR3 sequence is 15 residues long. The CDR3 protein is CASRSDRGGFYGYTF. The CDR3 DNA follows: TGTGCCAGCAGATCGGACAGGGGGGGATTCTATGGCTACACCTTC.

The chain is built from TRBV4-1 and TRBJ2-1; 12 nucleotides match TRBD2. Germline trimming cut 0 bases from V and 0 bases from J; bases unmatched to any gene: 12. Germline CDR1 MGHRA, CDR2 YSYEKL. This CDR3 is built from 21 residues. The CDR3 is CASSQDRGLAGDGGSYNEQFF. CDR3 bases: TGCGCCAGCAGCCAAGATCGGGGACTAGCGGGCGACGGAGGCTCCTACAATGAGCAGTTCTTC.

This chain joins TRBV14 and TRBJ2-1, with TRBD2 identical over 13 bases. The CDR3 runs to 16 residues. In germline, CDR1 is SGHDN, CDR2 FVKESK. V was pared by 4 bases and J by 10 bases, with 10 bases of the junction left unmatched. CDR3 sequence: CASSRTGTSGTREQFF. DNA for the CDR3: TGTGCCAGCAGCCGGACCGGGACTAGCGGGACTCGAGAGCAGTTCTTC.

This chain connects TRBV28 to TRBJ2-5; D unclear. The V gene lost 3 bases and the J gene lost 6 bases, with 17 bases spanning the gap. Looked up from germline, CDR1 is MDHEN and CDR2 is SYDVKM. The CDR3 consists of 15 residues. The CDR3 DNA is TGTGCCAGCAGTTTCCCCCAGCCCGGCGAAAAGACCCAGTACTTC. Its protein product is CASSFPQPGEKTQYF.

CDR3 amino acids: CASSLIKTGELFF. The CDR3 bases are TGTGCCAGCAGTTTGATTAAGACCGGGGAGCTGTTTTTT. The chain is built from TRBV27 and TRBJ2-2; D not certain. CDR1 and CDR2 (germline): MNHEY, SMNVEV (reference sequence). The V end was cut by 3 bases, the J end by 5 bases, with 7 bases between. The CDR3 totals 13 residues.